This note documents a single TCR beta chain sequence. The data were obtained in a study of blood T cell repertoires in COVID-19. The wider study: Samples representing acute and convalescent COVID-19 were sourced from the United States, Italy and Spain. Nucleic acid was either cDNA or gDNA, and it came from T cells, B-cell-depleted T cells, or PBMCs.

CDR1 and CDR2 (germline): SNHLY, FYNNEI. The CDR3 length is 15 residues. V dropped 3 bases and J dropped 0 bases, with 12 bases sitting between them. Original data processing: Counts of nucleated cells, estimated from reference gene primer amplification, were obtained. Sequencing was performed with immunoSEQ multiplex PCR; in TCRdb, only in-frame clones are kept and a portion is missing. The V and J calls and the clone size are those of that table, but D and trimming were determined from the DNA. The data hold about 300,000 clones, with about 85% observed a single time. V and J are TRBV2 and TRBJ2-7, with a tentative D call TRBD2 (6 bases). This TCR came from a human donor in a cohort sampled during active COVID-19. Sequencing used peripheral blood. The CDR3 DNA follows: TGTGCCAGCAGTGACGGGGGACGAAGCTCCTACGAGCAGTACTTC. As protein: CASSDGGRSSYEQYF. Complete variable domain (other parts from reference TRBV2 and TRBJ2-7): EPEVTQTPSHQVTQMGQEVILRCVPISNHLYFYWYRQILGQKVEFLVSFYNNEISEKSEIFDDQFSVERPDGSNFTLKIRSTKLEDSAMYFCASSDGGRSSYEQYFGPGTRLTVT.